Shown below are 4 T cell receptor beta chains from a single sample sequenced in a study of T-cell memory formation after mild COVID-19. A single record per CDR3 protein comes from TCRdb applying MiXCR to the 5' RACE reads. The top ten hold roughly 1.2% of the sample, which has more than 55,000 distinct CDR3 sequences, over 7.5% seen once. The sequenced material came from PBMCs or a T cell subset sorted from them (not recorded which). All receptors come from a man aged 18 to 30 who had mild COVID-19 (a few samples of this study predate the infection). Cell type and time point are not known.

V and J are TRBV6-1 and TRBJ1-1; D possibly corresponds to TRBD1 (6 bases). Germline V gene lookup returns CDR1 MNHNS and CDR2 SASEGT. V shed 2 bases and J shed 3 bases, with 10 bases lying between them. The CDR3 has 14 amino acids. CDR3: CASSEQQGYTEAFF. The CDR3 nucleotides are TGTGCCAGCAGTGAACAGCAGGGGTACACTGAAGCTTTCTTT.

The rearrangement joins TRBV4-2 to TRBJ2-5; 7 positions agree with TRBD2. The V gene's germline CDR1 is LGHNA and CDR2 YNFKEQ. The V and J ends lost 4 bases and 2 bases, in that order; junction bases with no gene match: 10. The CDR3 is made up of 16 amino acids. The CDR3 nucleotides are TGTGCCAGCAGCCCCTTTTGGGGGGGTCCGCAAGAGACCCAGTACTTC. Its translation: CASSPFWGGPQETQYF.

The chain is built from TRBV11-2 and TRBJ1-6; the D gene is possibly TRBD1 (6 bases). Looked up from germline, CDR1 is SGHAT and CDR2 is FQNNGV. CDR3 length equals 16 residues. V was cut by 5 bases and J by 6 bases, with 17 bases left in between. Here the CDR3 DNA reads TGTGCCAGCAGCCCCAACGTTGGGGGCTTTAATTCACCCCTCCACTTT. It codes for CASSPNVGGFNSPLHF. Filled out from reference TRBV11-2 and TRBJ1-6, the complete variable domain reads EAGVAQSPRYKIIEKRQSVAFWCNPISGHATLYWYQQILGQGPKLLIQFQNNGVVDDSQLPKDRFSAERLKGVDSTLKIQPAKLEDSAVYLCASSPNVGGFNSPLHFGNGTRLTVT.

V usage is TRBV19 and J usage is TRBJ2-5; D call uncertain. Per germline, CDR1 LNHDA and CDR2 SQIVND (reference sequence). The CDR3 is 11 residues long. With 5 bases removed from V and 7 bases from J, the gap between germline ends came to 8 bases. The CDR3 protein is CASSSSGTQYF. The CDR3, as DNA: TGTGCCAGTAGTTCGTCTGGGACCCAGTACTTC.